This paragraph covers one T cell receptor beta chain sequence. CDR3 length: 15 amino acids. Trimming stripped 5 bases from V and 2 bases from J, with 16 bases between. CDR1 and CDR2 from the germline V gene are SGDLS and YYNGEE. The sample's treatment: about 20 received Ad26.COV2.S at low or high dose, single or two shots; roughly five received placebo; per-sample allocation not given. After the first vaccine or placebo injection, samples were drawn on day 63. An Ad26 vector expressing Wuhan-strain SARS-CoV-2 spike served as the vaccine. The assay was immunoSEQ multiplex PCR, and TCRdb's table has in-frame clones only and misses some. Of hundreds of thousands of clones listed, around 89% are singletons. The data derive from a study of Ad26.COV2.S vaccination and SARS-CoV-2 variants.

This sequence joins TRBV9 and TRBJ1-2, with no clear D. This specimen was peripheral blood, taken in a trial of Ad26.COV2.S vaccine versus placebo. This TCR came from a person between 18 and 65 years old who received the Ad26.COV2.S COVID-19 vaccine or a placebo. CDR3 sequence: CASRTSVGGNYGYTF. CDR3 coding DNA: TGTGCCAGCAGAACCTCAGTGGGAGGGAACTATGGCTACACCTTC.